The 16 T cell receptor beta chains reported below all come from one sample, sequenced in a study of T cell responses to AZD1222 COVID-19 vaccine. Generated by immunoSEQ multiplex PCR, the TCRdb table keeps only in-frame clones and is missing some. The data show under 200,000 clones, almost 90% seen once. The sequencing used peripheral blood, collected on day 0 of AZD1222 vaccination. Receptor source: an adult in good health.

The chain links TRBV3-1 (or the pseudogene TRBV3-2) to TRBJ2-1; 12 positions agree with TRBD2. Germline assignment: CDR1 LGHDT and CDR2 YNNKEL (reference sequence). V lost 5 bases to trimming and J lost 8 bases; unmatched junction nucleotides: 10. CDR3 length equals 16 residues. Here the CDR3 reads CASSTLAGGLWDEQFF. The CDR3 DNA follows: TGTGCCAGCAGCACACTAGCGGGGGGACTCTGGGATGAGCAGTTCTTC.

The chain is built from TRBV28 and TRBJ2-3, with TRBD1 matching over 7 bases. Trimming cost V 4 bases and J 4 bases; bases outside gene matches: 8. Germline V lookup: CDR1 MDHEN, CDR2 SYDVKM. CDR3 length: 15 amino acids. The CDR3 DNA reads TGTGCCAGCAGTTCCCTGGACAGGTTCTCAGATACGCAGTATTTT. Translating gives CASSSLDRFSDTQYF.

This rearrangement joins TRBV24-1 to TRBJ1-2; 7 nucleotides line up with TRBD1. Germline V lookup: CDR1 KGHDR, CDR2 SFDVKD. This CDR3 is 14 amino acids long. The ends lost 11 bases at V and 3 bases at J; junction bases unmatched: 11. The CDR3 sequence is CASRGSGTDYGYTF. CDR3 in DNA: TGTGCCAGCAGAGGATCGGGGACAGACTATGGCTACACCTTC.

The genes are TRBV5-5 and TRBJ2-2; no definite D call. V lost 4 bases and J lost 2, with 12 bases in between. The CDR3 spans 15 residues. Germline V gene lookup returns CDR1 SGHKS and CDR2 YYEKEE (reference sequence). CDR3: CASSPDTFNTGELFF. The DNA of the CDR3 is TGTGCCAGCAGCCCCGACACGTTTAACACCGGGGAGCTGTTTTTT.

The chain combines TRBV4-3 with TRBJ1-6; D may be TRBD1 (5 bases). Germline CDR1 LGHNA, CDR2 YSLEER. V dropped 4 bases and J dropped 8 bases, with 21 bases sitting between them. The CDR3 totals 17 residues. The CDR3 protein is CASSRQSGGSGDSPLHF. The CDR3 DNA sequence: TGCGCCAGCAGCCGCCAAAGCGGAGGCTCGGGGGATTCACCCCTCCACTTT.

This clone turned up a few times. This chain uses TRBV18 with TRBJ2-3; 10 bases agree with TRBD1. Germline CDR1 is KGHSH and CDR2 is LQKENI. The CDR3 totals 15 residues. V gave up 6 bases and J gave up 4 bases; unmatched junction bases: 7. The CDR3 loop is CASSPGTGVADTQYF. CDR3 coding DNA: TGTGCCAGCTCCCCCGGGACAGGGGTGGCAGATACGCAGTATTTT.

This clone was counted a single time. This chain joins TRBV19 and TRBJ1-5; 8 bases fit TRBD1. The germline V gene encodes CDR1 LNHDA and CDR2 SQIVND (reference sequence). Trimming at V came to 0 bases and at J to 1 base, leaving 11 bases not matched to a gene. The CDR3 length is 19 residues. The CDR3 DNA reads TGTGCCAGTAGTATAGATCGAGGACAGGGACAAGGGAGCAATCAGCCCCAGCATTTT. Its protein is CASSIDRGQGQGSNQPQHF.

V is TRBV5-6 and J is TRBJ2-3; D may be TRBD1 (5 bases). V dropped 3 bases and J dropped 2 bases, with 16 bases sitting between them. CDR3 length: 16 residues. The germline gives CDR1 SGHDT, CDR2 YYEEEE. The CDR3 loop is CASSSHTGPYTDTQYF. CDR3 nucleotide sequence: TGTGCCAGCAGCTCCCACACAGGTCCCTACACAGATACGCAGTATTTT. The variable domain in full, with the rest retrieved from reference TRBV5-6 and TRBJ2-3, is DAGVTQSPTHLIKTRGQQVTLRCSPKSGHDTVSWYQQALGQGPQFIFQYYEEEERQRGNFPDRFSGHQFPNYSSELNVNALLLGDSALYLCASSSHTGPYTDTQYFGPGTRLTVL.

DNA of the CDR3: TGTGCCAGCAGCTTGGGTGGGCGAGGGCCCTACAATGAGCAGTTCTTC. Translating gives CASSLGGRGPYNEQFF. The chain uses TRBV5-6 and TRBJ2-1; D perhaps matches TRBD2 (5 bases). Germline CDR1 SGHDT, CDR2 YYEEEE. V was clipped by 0 bases and J by 2 bases, with 12 bases between them. This CDR3 has 16 amino acids.

Remarks on this clone: Germline is not matched at one junction end, which may reflect a read error. The chain joins TRBV18 to TRBJ1-1, with TRBD1 identical over 8 bases. The germline V gene encodes CDR1 KGHSH and CDR2 LQKENI. The CDR3 totals 16 residues. The CDR3: CASSPTPSQGARPLQF. The DNA for the CDR3 is TGTGCCAGCTCACCAACTCCAAGCCAGGGGGCGAGGCCCCTTCAGTTT.

This clone has just a few counts. The chain carries TRBV9 and TRBJ1-6; unclear D gene. V was trimmed by 3 bases and J by 7 bases, leaving 11 bases between them. CDR3 size: 14 residues. Germline loops: CDR1 SGDLS, CDR2 YYNGEE. CDR3 sequence: CASSAQDGNSPLHF. The DNA for the CDR3 is TGTGCCAGCAGCGCTCAGGACGGAAATTCACCCCTCCACTTT. Looking up the rest from reference TRBV9 and TRBJ1-6 gives the full variable domain: DSGVTQTPKHLITATGQRVTLRCSPRSGDLSVYWYQQSLDQGLQFLIQYYNGEERAKGNILERFSAQQFPDLHSELNLSSLELGDSALYFCASSAQDGNSPLHFGNGTRLTVT.

The chain couples TRBV6-2 or TRBV6-3 to TRBJ2-6, with D possibly TRBD1 on 6 matching bases. Germline loops: CDR1 MNHEY, CDR2 SVGEGT. Trimming took 5 bases from V and 0 from J, leaving 17 bases between them. The CDR3 has 18 residues. CDR3 in amino acids: CASSPSDRGPSGANVLTF. In DNA, the CDR3 is TGTGCCAGCAGTCCATCGGACAGAGGCCCCTCTGGGGCCAACGTCCTGACTTTC.

The chain employs TRBV6-1 and TRBJ1-1, with D hard to call. This CDR3 contains 14 residues. Trimming pared 1 base from V and 3 bases from J, leaving 9 bases between. Germline V CDR1 and CDR2: MNHNS, SASEGT. The CDR3 bases are TGTGCCAGCAGTGAAGAAGGCCTCGACACTGAAGCTTTCTTT. It translates to CASSEEGLDTEAFF.

This sequence joins TRBV4-3 and TRBJ1-2, with D hard to call. This CDR3 is 14 amino acids long. In germline, CDR1 is LGHNA, CDR2 YSLEER. The V end was cut by 3 bases, the J end by 3 bases, with 11 bases between. Written as DNA, the CDR3 is TGCGCCAGCAGCCATGGGGAGATGGACTATGGCTACACCTTC. Translating gives CASSHGEMDYGYTF.

This clone is a singleton in its sample. The chain combines TRBV27 with TRBJ2-7, with TRBD2 matching 8 bases. CDR1 is MNHEY and CDR2 is SMNVEV in the germline V gene (reference sequence). The CDR3 has 14 amino acids. V trimming: 4 bases; J trimming: 2 bases; junction bases outside the gene matches: 4. The CDR3 reads CASSSVAGPYEQYF. The CDR3 DNA follows: TGTGCCAGCAGTTCGGTAGCGGGACCCTACGAGCAGTACTTC.

The V and J genes are TRBV28 and TRBJ1-2; no firm D call. The CDR3 has 11 residues. Germline CDR1 and CDR2: MDHEN and SYDVKM. Trimming took off 2 bases at V and 4 bases at J, with 2 bases between the two ends. The CDR3 loop reads CASSLAYGYTF. The CDR3 DNA is TGTGCCAGCAGTTTAGCCTATGGCTACACCTTC.